The clone carrying this T cell receptor (beta chain) was seen only a few times. As yet, its antigen is unknown. The sample comes from a study of T cells in Graves' hyperthyroidism and ophthalmopathy. The study, taken as a whole, reports: By a 13 V-J model, ophthalmopathy was set apart from stable hyperthyroidism.

Trimming removed 4 bases from V and 9 bases from J; junction bases left unmatched: 6. CDR3 length equals 13 residues. Germline V gene sequence: CDR1 LGHDT, CDR2 YNNKEL (reference sequence). The hyperthyroidism was newly diagnosed and had lasted under 2 months; the patients were aged 18 to 65. There were TCR beta CDR3 regions amplified from RNA transcripts. A set of HTBI primers served as the primers for a first-round RT-PCR of the TCR CDR3. In TCRdb, the multiplex PCR reads were re-called with MiXCR into one record per CDR3 protein. Of hundreds of thousands of distinct CDR3 sequences listed, approximately 14% are singletons.

This chain connects TRBV3-1 to TRBJ2-1; TRBD1 aligns across 7 bases. The sequencing sample was made of blood. The sequence was obtained from a woman under 30 with Graves' hyperthyroidism. The CDR3 is CASSPINRGEQFF. The CDR3 DNA sequence: TGTGCCAGCAGCCCGATAAACAGGGGTGAGCAGTTCTTC.